These 30 T cell receptor beta chains were all obtained from the same sample, sequenced in a study of blood T cell repertoires in COVID-19. The assay was immunoSEQ multiplex PCR, and TCRdb's table has in-frame clones only and misses some. The data hold around 200,000 clones, with about nine tenths observed a single time. Sequenced material: peripheral blood. The source is a man aged 35 to 55 with acute or convalescent COVID-19.

The V gene is TRBV5-1, the J gene TRBJ1-3, with 7 bases that match TRBD1. Trimming took 3 bases from V and 9 from J; bases not matched to a gene: 15. The length of the CDR3 is 16 residues. In germline, CDR1 is SGHRS, CDR2 YFSETQ. This CDR3 reads CASSSAGSGGRRTIYF. For the CDR3, the DNA is TGCGCCAGCAGCTCGGCGGGGTCAGGGGGGCGGCGCACCATATATTTT.

This clone showed up just once. This chain joins TRBV3-1 (or the pseudogene TRBV3-2) and TRBJ1-5, with 11 bases aligning to TRBD1. The germline gives CDR1 LGHDT, CDR2 YNNKEL (reference sequence). With 4 bases clipped from V and 6 bases from J, the junction kept 17 bases outside the gene matches. CDR3 length equals 19 residues. CDR3 coding DNA: TGTGCCAGCAGCCGGGAAAAGGACAGGGGGCCCCTTTTGGGTCAGCCCCAGCATTTT. Protein product: CASSREKDRGPLLGQPQHF.

The J gene is TRBJ1-5, the V gene TRBV2; D remains unclear. This CDR3 spans 15 amino acids. The V end was cut by 5 bases, the J end by 2 bases, with 13 bases between. Looked up from germline, CDR1 is SNHLY and CDR2 is FYNNEI. The CDR3 here is CASSPQSSGNQPQHF. The CDR3 bases are TGTGCCAGCAGTCCACAGTCATCTGGCAATCAGCCCCAGCATTTT.

This sequence joins TRBV19 and TRBJ2-2; 9 bases agree with TRBD1. Germline loops: CDR1 LNHDA, CDR2 SQIVND (reference sequence). The CDR3 length is 14 residues. After removal of 10 bases from V and 4 bases from J, the junction contained 7 bases not matched to a gene. In DNA form, the CDR3 reads TGTGCCACAGACAGGGGGAAGGGCACCGGGGAGCTGTTTTTT. It translates to CATDRGKGTGELFF.

The chain couples TRBV5-8 to TRBJ2-3, with 9 bases fitting TRBD1. This CDR3 is built from 17 residues. Losses at the gene ends were 2 bases for V and 1 base for J; bases not matched to a gene: 8. Germline CDR1 is SGHTS and CDR2 is YDEGEE. CDR3 sequence (DNA): TGTGCCAGCAGCTTCTTTGGGACAGGGTTACGCACAGATACGCAGTATTTT. This translates into CASSFFGTGLRTDTQYF.

The V call is TRBV29-1, the J call TRBJ2-2; the D is unclear. The germline V gene encodes CDR1 SQVTM and CDR2 ANQGSEA. V was shortened by 3 bases and J by 1 base, with 6 bases between the two germline ends. The CDR3 loop spans 13 amino acids. CDR3 residues: CSVDAGNTGELFF. The CDR3 nucleotides read TGCAGCGTTGACGCAGGGAACACCGGGGAGCTGTTTTTT.

V and J are TRBV7-3 and TRBJ2-5, with 8 bases fitting TRBD2. Germline loops: CDR1 SGHTA, CDR2 FQGTGA. The V segment lost 2 bases and the J segment 0 bases; nucleotides outside the gene matches: 2. The CDR3 is 15 residues long. This chain's CDR3 is CASSLSAGDQETQYF. In nucleotides, the CDR3 is TGTGCCAGCAGCTTATCAGCGGGGGACCAAGAGACCCAGTACTTC. The full variable domain, completed using reference TRBV7-3 and TRBJ2-5, is GAGVSQTPSNKVTEKGKYVELRCDPISGHTALYWYRQSLGQGPEFLIYFQGTGAADDSGLPNDRFFAVRPEGSVSTLKIQRTERGDSAVYLCASSLSAGDQETQYFGPGTRLLVL.

V is TRBV7-9 and J is TRBJ2-5; the match to TRBD1 covers 9 bases. The trim removed 5 bases at V and 5 bases at J, leaving 6 bases unmatched. Germline V gene lookup returns CDR1 SEHNR and CDR2 FQNEAQ (reference sequence). The CDR3 covers 14 residues. DNA for the CDR3: TGTGCCAGCAGCACTGGACAGGGGAGGGAGACCCAGTACTTC. Its protein is CASSTGQGRETQYF.

The V call is TRBV6-6, the J call TRBJ2-7; D may be TRBD2 (5 bases). This CDR3 has 15 amino acids. Germline loops: CDR1 MNHNY, CDR2 SVGAGI (reference sequence). With 6 bases removed from V and 3 bases from J, the gap between germline ends came to 18 bases. The CDR3 protein is CASSPRGNLFYEQYF. The CDR3 DNA follows: TGTGCCAGCAGCCCTCGAGGGAACCTCTTCTACGAGCAGTACTTC.

This sequence joins TRBV5-6 and TRBJ1-2, with a weak D call TRBD1 (5 bases). V lost 4 bases and J 2 bases, leaving 9 bases between the germline ends. There are 13 residues in the CDR3. Germline V gene sequence: CDR1 SGHDT, CDR2 YYEEEE. In DNA, the CDR3 is TGTGCCAGCAGCCTGACAGAAAACTATGGCTACACCTTC. Its protein product is CASSLTENYGYTF. Complete variable domain (other parts from reference TRBV5-6 and TRBJ1-2): DAGVTQSPTHLIKTRGQQVTLRCSPKSGHDTVSWYQQALGQGPQFIFQYYEEEERQRGNFPDRFSGHQFPNYSSELNVNALLLGDSALYLCASSLTENYGYTFGSGTRLTVV.

V gene TRBV7-2 combines with J gene TRBJ1-6; 7 bases fit TRBD1. The V segment lost 9 bases and the J segment 6 bases; nucleotides outside the gene matches: 11. This CDR3 is built from 15 residues. Germline V gene lookup returns CDR1 SGHTA and CDR2 FQGNSA. The chain's CDR3 is CASSGQATSNSPLHF. The CDR3 bases are TGTGCCAGTAGCGGACAGGCGACCTCTAATTCACCCCTCCACTTT.

CDR3 coding DNA: TGTGCCAGCTCTACGGGGAACTATGGCTACACCTTC. Encoded protein: CASSTGNYGYTF. The chain has TRBV6-4 and TRBJ1-2, with no clear D. Trimming cost V 8 bases and J 2 bases, with 9 bases left between them. Germline V lookup: CDR1 MRHNA, CDR2 SNTAGT. CDR3 size: 12 residues.

The chain joins TRBV7-6 to TRBJ1-6, with 8 bases fitting TRBD1. The trim removed 2 bases at V and 7 bases at J, leaving 4 bases unmatched. Germline CDR1 is SGHVS and CDR2 is FNYEAQ. The CDR3 contains 15 residues. The CDR3 sequence is CASSLQGAENSPLHF. DNA for the CDR3: TGTGCCAGCAGCTTACAGGGGGCAGAAAATTCACCCCTCCACTTT.

This rearrangement joins TRBV7-2 to TRBJ2-1, with 8 bases lining up with TRBD2. CDR1 and CDR2 from the germline V gene are SGHTA and FQGNSA. V lost 3 bases, J lost 6 bases, and 13 bases stayed unmatched. This CDR3 region has 17 residues. CDR3 region: CASSFTPGTRIPNEQFF. The CDR3 DNA reads TGTGCCAGCAGCTTCACACCTGGGACTAGGATCCCCAATGAGCAGTTCTTC. Complete variable domain (other parts from reference TRBV7-2 and TRBJ2-1): GAGVSQSPSNKVTEKGKDVELRCDPISGHTALYWYRQSLGQGLEFLIYFQGNSAPDKSGLPSDRFSAERTGGSVSTLTIQRTQQEDSAVYLCASSFTPGTRIPNEQFFGPGTRLTVL.

Worth noting for this clone: The same CDR3 can be traced to other DNA sequences in this sample. This chain links TRBV5-1 with TRBJ1-1; a possible D gene is TRBD1 (5 bases). V was shortened by 1 base and J by 3 bases, with 7 bases between the two germline ends. Germline loops: CDR1 SGHRS, CDR2 YFSETQ. This CDR3 contains 13 residues. As DNA, the CDR3 is TGCGCCAGCAGCTTGAAACAGGACACTGAAGCTTTCTTT. Protein sequence: CASSLKQDTEAFF.

Comments on this clone: Other DNA sequences within the sample encode an identical CDR3. The chain carries TRBV5-1 and TRBJ2-7, with D possibly TRBD2 on 5 matching bases. V lost 4 bases and J 2 bases, leaving 10 bases between the germline ends. This CDR3 has 13 residues. The V gene's germline CDR1 is SGHRS and CDR2 YFSETQ. The CDR3: CASSDGLAYEQYF. The CDR3 nucleotides read TGCGCCAGCAGCGATGGACTGGCCTACGAGCAGTACTTC. The full variable domain, its missing parts supplied by reference TRBV5-1 and TRBJ2-7, is KAGVTQTPRYLIKTRGQQVTLSCSPISGHRSVSWYQQTPGQGLQFLFEYFSETQRNKGNFPGRFSGRQFSNSRSEMNVSTLELGDSALYLCASSDGLAYEQYFGPGTRLTVT.

This chain connects TRBV24-1 to TRBJ2-1, with D unresolved. V was cut by 1 base and J by 12 bases, with 18 bases left in between. Germline loops: CDR1 KGHDR, CDR2 SFDVKD. CDR3 length equals 15 residues. CDR3 in amino acids: CATSDFRKQPGGQFF. The CDR3 nucleotides read TGTGCCACCAGTGATTTTAGGAAGCAGCCGGGTGGGCAGTTCTTC.

This clone was seen just once. The V call is TRBV7-2, the J call TRBJ2-3; 9 bases fit TRBD2. The germline gives CDR1 SGHTA, CDR2 FQGNSA. This CDR3 is built from 16 residues. After removal of 2 bases from V and 4 bases from J, the junction contained 7 bases not matched to a gene. The DNA of the CDR3 is TGTGCCAGCAGCTTAAGGTCGGGACTAGCCCCAGATACGCAGTATTTT. The encoded protein is CASSLRSGLAPDTQYF.

The chain recombines TRBV30 with TRBJ1-1, with D possibly being TRBD1 (6 bases). CDR3 length: 14 residues. Germline V gene data show CDR1 as GTSNPN and CDR2 as SVGIG (reference sequence). Trimming took 5 bases from V and 9 from J, leaving 22 bases between them. The CDR3 sequence: CAWGVGAGTLQAFF. CDR3 nucleotides: TGTGCCTGGGGGGTAGGGGCAGGGACATTGCAAGCTTTCTTT.

The chain combines TRBV12-3 or TRBV12-4 with TRBJ1-1; D unclear. The CDR3 runs 11 residues. V lost 3 bases to trimming and J lost 10 bases, with 9 bases between them. DNA of the CDR3: TGTGCCAGCAGTTTGGAGGAAAGAGCTTTCTTT. As protein: CASSLEERAFF.

The rearrangement links TRBV13 to TRBJ1-2, with D maybe TRBD1 (5 bases). The CDR3 is 17 residues long. CDR1 PRHDT and CDR2 FYEKMQ come from the germline V gene (reference sequence). The V end lost 0 bases, the J end lost 5 bases, and 19 bases lay between the germline ends. The CDR3 DNA sequence: TGTGCCAGCAGCTTAGGCCGGCAGGGTTTGTTTGGGTATGGCTACACCTTC. Encoded protein: CASSLGRQGLFGYGYTF. The entire variable domain, with the rest obtained from reference TRBV13 and TRBJ1-2, is as follows: AAGVIQSPRHLIKEKRETATLKCYPIPRHDTVYWYQQGPGQDPQFLISFYEKMQSDKGSIPDRFSAQQFSDYHSELNMSSLELGDSALYFCASSLGRQGLFGYGYTFGSGTRLTVV.

V usage is TRBV4-2 and J usage is TRBJ2-7; TRBD2 matches at 12 bases. The CDR3 consists of 16 residues. Germline CDR1 reads LGHNA; CDR2 reads YNFKEQ. Trimming took 3 bases from V and 2 from J; bases not matched to a gene: 5. Here the CDR3 reads CASSHFSSGGAYEQYF. The CDR3 DNA reads as TGTGCCAGCAGCCATTTTTCTAGCGGGGGGGCCTACGAGCAGTACTTC.

The V call is TRBV10-1, the J call TRBJ2-7; TRBD2 agrees at 13 bases. V lost 4 bases to trimming and J lost 2 bases; unmatched junction nucleotides: 2. CDR3 length equals 15 residues. CDR1 and CDR2 (germline): WNHNN, SYGVQD (reference sequence). DNA for the CDR3: TGCGCCAGCAGTGGCACTAGCGGGGGGGCCTACGAGCAGTACTTC. This gives the protein CASSGTSGGAYEQYF.

In its sample, this clone was seen a few times. The chain carries TRBV19 and TRBJ1-5, with 9 bases lining up with TRBD1. The CDR3 covers 14 residues. Looked up from germline, CDR1 is LNHDA and CDR2 is SQIVND (reference sequence). Trimming removed 6 bases from V and 6 bases from J; junction bases left unmatched: 6. CDR3 sequence (DNA): TGTGCCAGTAGCCGGGACAGGGTCGCTCAGCCCCAGCATTTT. It translates to CASSRDRVAQPQHF.

V usage is TRBV5-4 and J usage is TRBJ2-3; 13 nucleotides agree with TRBD2. The germline gives CDR1 SGHNT, CDR2 YYREEE (reference sequence). This CDR3 is built from 18 residues. V lost 0 bases to trimming and J lost 0 bases; unmatched junction nucleotides: 4. The CDR3 protein is CASSLGLAGGRSTDTQYF. As DNA, the CDR3 is TGTGCCAGCAGCTTGGGACTAGCGGGGGGTCGTAGCACAGATACGCAGTATTTT.

The DNA of the CDR3 is TGTGCCAGCTCCCAATCTGGAGGGAACAACTATGGCTACACCTTC. Translated: CASSQSGGNNYGYTF. The V gene is TRBV18, the J gene TRBJ1-2; D is ambiguous. Germline V CDR1 and CDR2: KGHSH, LQKENI. Deletions cut 6 bases from V and 2 bases from J, with 16 bases between. CDR3 size: 15 residues.

The chain carries TRBV4-2 and TRBJ1-6, with 7 bases lining up with TRBD1. The CDR3 extends over 17 amino acids. J gave up 9 bases and V 0 bases, and 11 bases lay outside the gene matches. Germline CDR1 LGHNA, CDR2 YNFKEQ. The chain's CDR3 is CASSQDPPTGLTSPLHF. In DNA, the CDR3 is TGTGCCAGCAGCCAAGACCCTCCGACAGGGCTGACTTCACCCCTCCACTTT.

The chain has TRBV7-2 and TRBJ1-3; weak D call: TRBD1 (6 bases). The CDR3 covers 14 residues. Germline values: CDR1 SGHTA, CDR2 FQGNSA. Deletions cut 4 bases from V and 4 bases from J, with 11 bases between. The CDR3 DNA reads TGTGCCAGCAGCTCGCCGGGACAAGGAAACACCATATATTTT. It specifies CASSSPGQGNTIYF.

The rearrangement links TRBV7-6 to TRBJ2-3; D perhaps matches TRBD2 (7 bases). Germline V gene data show CDR1 as SGHVS and CDR2 as FNYEAQ. Trimming pared 2 bases from V and 6 bases from J, leaving 21 bases between. The CDR3 spans 17 residues. CDR3 protein: CASSLSSLGGPWDTQYF. The CDR3 DNA reads TGTGCCAGCAGCTTATCCTCATTGGGGGGGCCCTGGGATACGCAGTATTTT.

The chain recombines TRBV5-1 with TRBJ2-2, with D perhaps matching TRBD2 (5 bases). CDR3 length equals 12 residues. CDR1 and CDR2 (germline): SGHRS, YFSETQ. Between the trimmed V and J ends, which lost 3 bases and 11 bases, there was a span of 11 bases. CDR3 residues: CASSYYSGELFF. CDR3 DNA: TGCGCCAGCAGCTATTACTCGGGAGAGCTGTTTTTT.